The text below deals with one T cell receptor beta chain. The antigen is not known. The entry originates in a study of cytomegalovirus exposure and HLA in healthy donors. The PCR made use of 60 Vbeta and 13 Jbeta primers. Using immunoSEQ multiplex PCR, the repertoire was profiled, and TCRdb retains in-frame clones only, with some absent. Of around 140,000 clones listed, over 75% are singletons. The CDR3 covers 15 residues. Germline assignment: CDR1 MNHEY and CDR2 SVGAGI. V was pared by 6 bases and J by 1 base, with 5 bases of the junction left unmatched. Though probably carrying unrecorded immune exposures, donors were nominally healthy at sampling. Study outcomes and limitations: As immune exposure information, only CMV serostatus was available. Published work reported that the classifier diagnosed cytomegalovirus status with high specificity and sensitivity.

This sequence joins TRBV6-5 and TRBJ2-3, with 9 bases matching TRBD1. This clonotype was sampled from a man aged 35-49 years in good health and CMV-seronegative. The sequencing input was PBMCs. The CDR3 reads CASSWDRERTDTQYF. CDR3 DNA sequence: TGTGCCAGCAGCTGGGACAGGGAGCGCACAGATACGCAGTATTTT.